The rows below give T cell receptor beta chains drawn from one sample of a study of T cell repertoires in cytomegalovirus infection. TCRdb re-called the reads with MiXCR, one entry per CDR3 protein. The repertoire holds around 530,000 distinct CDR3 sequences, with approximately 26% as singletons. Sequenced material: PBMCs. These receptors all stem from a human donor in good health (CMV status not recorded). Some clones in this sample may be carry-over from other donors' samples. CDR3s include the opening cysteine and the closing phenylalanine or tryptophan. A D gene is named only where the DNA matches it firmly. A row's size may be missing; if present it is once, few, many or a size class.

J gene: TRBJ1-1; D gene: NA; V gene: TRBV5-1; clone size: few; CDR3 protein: CASSFLAGGSNTEAFF
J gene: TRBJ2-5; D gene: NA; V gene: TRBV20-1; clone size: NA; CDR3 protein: CSARAGRRGVTRETQYF
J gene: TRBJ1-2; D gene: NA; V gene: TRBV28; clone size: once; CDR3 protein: CASSPLPTYGYTF
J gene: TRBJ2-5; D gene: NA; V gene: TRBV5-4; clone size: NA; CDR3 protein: CASGGTQETQYF
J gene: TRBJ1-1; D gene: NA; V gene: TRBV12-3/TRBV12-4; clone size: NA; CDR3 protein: CASTAGLEAEAFF
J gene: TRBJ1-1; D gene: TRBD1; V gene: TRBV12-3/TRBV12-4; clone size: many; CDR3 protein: CASRYPGTGAEAFF
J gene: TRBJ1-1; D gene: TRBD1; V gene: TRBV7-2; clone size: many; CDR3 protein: CASTGRTGSEAFF
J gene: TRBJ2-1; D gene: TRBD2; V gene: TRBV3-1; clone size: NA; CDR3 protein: CASSQEGLAGYNEQFF
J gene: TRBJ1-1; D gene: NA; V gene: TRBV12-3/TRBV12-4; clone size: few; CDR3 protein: CASSLEIERTEAFF
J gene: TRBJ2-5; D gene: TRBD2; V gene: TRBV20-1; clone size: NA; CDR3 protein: CSAREGQETQYF
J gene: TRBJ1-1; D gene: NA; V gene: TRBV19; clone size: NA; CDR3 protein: CASGNDGTVNTEAFF
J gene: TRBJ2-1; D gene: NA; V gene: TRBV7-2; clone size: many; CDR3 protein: CASSLETGSSYNEQFF
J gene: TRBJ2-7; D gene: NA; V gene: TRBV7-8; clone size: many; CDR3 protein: CASSSRNGAYEQYF
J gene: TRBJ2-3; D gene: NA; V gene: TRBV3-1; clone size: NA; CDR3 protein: CASSQVRGRDTQYF
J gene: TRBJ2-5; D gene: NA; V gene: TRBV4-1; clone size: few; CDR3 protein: CASSLRWQPEETQYF
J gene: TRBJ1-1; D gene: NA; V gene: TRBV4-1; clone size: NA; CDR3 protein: CASSQGVALLNTEAFF
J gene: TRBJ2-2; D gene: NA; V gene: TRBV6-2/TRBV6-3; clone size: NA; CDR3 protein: CASRRTAGTGELFF
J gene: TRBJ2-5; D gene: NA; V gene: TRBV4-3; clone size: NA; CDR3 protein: CASSQSPGKETQYF
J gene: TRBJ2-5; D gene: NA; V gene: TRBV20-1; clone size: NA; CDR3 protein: CSAILSGRQGTQYF
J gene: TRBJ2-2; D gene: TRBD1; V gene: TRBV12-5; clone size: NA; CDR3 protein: CASGSQGHDSNTGELFF
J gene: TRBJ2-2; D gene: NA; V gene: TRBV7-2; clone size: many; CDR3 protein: CASSLRRTGELFF
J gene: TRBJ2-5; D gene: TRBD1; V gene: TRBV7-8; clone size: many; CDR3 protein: CASSGRQGSQTQYF
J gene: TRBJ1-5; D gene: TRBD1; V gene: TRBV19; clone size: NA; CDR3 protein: CASTPGTGLNSNQPQHF
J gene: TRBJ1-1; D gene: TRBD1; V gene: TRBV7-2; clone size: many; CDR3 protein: CASSLGQGATEAFF
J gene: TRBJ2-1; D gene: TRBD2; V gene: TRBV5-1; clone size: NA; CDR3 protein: CASSVSSGSYNEQFF
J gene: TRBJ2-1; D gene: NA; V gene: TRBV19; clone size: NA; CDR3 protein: CASISGPPNEQFF
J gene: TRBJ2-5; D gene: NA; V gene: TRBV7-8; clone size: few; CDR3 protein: CASSSGLGTPQETQYF
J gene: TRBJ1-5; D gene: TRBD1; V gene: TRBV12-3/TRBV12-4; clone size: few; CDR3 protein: CASSLMVGRTGDQPQHF
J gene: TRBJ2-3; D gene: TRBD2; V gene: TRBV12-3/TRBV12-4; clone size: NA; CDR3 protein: CASAPAGVVDTQYF
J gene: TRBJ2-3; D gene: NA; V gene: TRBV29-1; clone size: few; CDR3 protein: CSVDQQSSTDTQYF
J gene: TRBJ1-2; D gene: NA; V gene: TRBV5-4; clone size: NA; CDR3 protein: CASSVQTNYGYTF
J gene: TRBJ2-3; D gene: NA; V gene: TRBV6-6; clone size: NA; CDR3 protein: CASAPPRDRTDTQYF
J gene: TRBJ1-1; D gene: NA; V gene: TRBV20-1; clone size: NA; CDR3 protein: CSARDYRVFKAFF
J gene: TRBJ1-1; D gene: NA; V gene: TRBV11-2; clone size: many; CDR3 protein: CASSPSFTANTEAFF
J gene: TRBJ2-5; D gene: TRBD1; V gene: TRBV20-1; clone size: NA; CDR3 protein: CSAREGGTGITQYF
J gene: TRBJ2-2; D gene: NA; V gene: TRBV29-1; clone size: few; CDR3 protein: CSGGSNTGELFF
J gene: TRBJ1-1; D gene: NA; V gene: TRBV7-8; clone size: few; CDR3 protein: CASSYTGTLEAFF
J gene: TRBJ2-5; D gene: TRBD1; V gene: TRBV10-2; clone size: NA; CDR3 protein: CASSVDRDYQETQYF
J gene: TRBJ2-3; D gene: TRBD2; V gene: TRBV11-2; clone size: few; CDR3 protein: CASSLGGGGSNFATQYF
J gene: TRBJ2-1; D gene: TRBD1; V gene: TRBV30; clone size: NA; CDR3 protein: CAWSVLWQGAYNEQFF
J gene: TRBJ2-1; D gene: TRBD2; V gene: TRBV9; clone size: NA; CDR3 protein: CASSQRSGGGEQFF
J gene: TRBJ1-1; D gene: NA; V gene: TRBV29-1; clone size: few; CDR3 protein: CSVDAGGMNTEAFF
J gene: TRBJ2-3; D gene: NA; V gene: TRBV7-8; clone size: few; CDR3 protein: CASSFFERSADTQYF
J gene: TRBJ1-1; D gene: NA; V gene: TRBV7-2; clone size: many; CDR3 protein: CASSFGTSTEAFF
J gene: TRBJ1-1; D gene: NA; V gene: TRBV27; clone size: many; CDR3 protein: CASSSLDMPWDTEAFF
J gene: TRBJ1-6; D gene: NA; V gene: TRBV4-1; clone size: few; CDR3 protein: CASSQDPGESPLHF
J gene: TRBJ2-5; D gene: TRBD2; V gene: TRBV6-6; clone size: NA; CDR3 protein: CASSYSVTSGTQETQYF
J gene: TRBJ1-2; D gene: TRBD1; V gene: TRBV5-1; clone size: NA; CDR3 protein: CASSGRTGGDYGYTF
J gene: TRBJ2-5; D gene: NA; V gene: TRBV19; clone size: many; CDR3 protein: CASRDSLQETQYF
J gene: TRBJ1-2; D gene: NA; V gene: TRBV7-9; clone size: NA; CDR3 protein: CASSFPGGETYGYTF
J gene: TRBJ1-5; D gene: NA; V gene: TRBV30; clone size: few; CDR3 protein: CAWGAGSNQPQHF
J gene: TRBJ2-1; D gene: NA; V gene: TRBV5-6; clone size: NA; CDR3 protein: CASSSRRLGDNEQFF
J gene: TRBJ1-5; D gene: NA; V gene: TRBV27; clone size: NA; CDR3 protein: CASMPGGLGNQPQHF
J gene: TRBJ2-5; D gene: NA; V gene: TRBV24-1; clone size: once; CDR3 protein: CATSDSGSQETQYF
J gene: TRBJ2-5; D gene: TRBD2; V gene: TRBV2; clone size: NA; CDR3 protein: CASSPTSSQETQYF